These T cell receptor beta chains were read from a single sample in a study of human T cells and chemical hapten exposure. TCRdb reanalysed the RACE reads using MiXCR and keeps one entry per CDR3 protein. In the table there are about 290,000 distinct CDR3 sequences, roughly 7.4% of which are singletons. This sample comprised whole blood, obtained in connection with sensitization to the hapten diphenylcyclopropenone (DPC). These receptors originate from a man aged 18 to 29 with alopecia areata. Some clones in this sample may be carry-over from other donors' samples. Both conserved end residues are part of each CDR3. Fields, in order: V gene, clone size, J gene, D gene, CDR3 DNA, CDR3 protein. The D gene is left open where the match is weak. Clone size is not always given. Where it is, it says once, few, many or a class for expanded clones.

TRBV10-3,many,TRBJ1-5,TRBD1,TGTGCCATCAGTGAGCAGGGGGCAGGGCAGCCCCAGCATTTT,CAISEQGAGQPQHF
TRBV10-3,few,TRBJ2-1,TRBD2,TGTGCCATCAGAACTAGCGGGGGGCCGCAGTTCTTC,CAIRTSGGPQFF
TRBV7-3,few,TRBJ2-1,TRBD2,TGTGCCAGCAGCTTGGGTAGCGGGGTCTCCTACAATGAGCAGTTCTTC,CASSLGSGVSYNEQFF
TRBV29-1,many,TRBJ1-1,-,TGCAGCGTTTCTGAAGCTTTCTTT,CSVSEAFF
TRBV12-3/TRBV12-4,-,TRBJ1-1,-,TGTGCCAGCAGCATACAGGCAGACACTGAAGCTTTCTTT,CASSIQADTEAFF
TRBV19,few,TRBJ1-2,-,TGTGCCAGTAGTATGGACGGGGTCTATGGCTACACCTTC,CASSMDGVYGYTF
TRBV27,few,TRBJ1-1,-,TGTGCCAGCAGTTTCCGCCCGACCACTAACACTGAAGCTTTCTTT,CASSFRPTTNTEAFF
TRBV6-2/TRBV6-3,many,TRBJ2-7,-,TGTGCCAGCAGTTACGCACTTTCCTACGAGCAGTACTTC,CASSYALSYEQYF
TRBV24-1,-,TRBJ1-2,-,TGTGCCACCAGCCCTGACACACGGAACTATGGCTACACCTTC,CATSPDTRNYGYTF
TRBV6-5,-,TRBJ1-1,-,TGTGCCAGCAGTTACTCATTACGCACTGAAGCTTTCTTT,CASSYSLRTEAFF
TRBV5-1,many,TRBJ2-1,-,TGCGCCAGCAGCTTGACTAGAGATGAGCAGTTCTTC,CASSLTRDEQFF
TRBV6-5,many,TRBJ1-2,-,TGTGCCAGCAGTTCCGCCGACAGCACTCCTTTTGGCTACACCTTC,CASSSADSTPFGYTF